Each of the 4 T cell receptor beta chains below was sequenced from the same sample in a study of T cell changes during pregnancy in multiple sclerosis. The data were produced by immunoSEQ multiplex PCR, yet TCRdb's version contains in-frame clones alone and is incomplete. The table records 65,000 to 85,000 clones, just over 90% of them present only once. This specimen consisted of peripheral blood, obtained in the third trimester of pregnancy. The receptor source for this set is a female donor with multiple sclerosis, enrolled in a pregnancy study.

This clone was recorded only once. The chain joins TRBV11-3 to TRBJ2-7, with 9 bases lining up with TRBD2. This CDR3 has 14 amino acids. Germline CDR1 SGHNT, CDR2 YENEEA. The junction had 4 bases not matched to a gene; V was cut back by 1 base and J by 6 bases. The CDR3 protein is CASSLVLAGPEQYF. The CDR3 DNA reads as TGTGCCAGCAGCTTAGTTCTAGCGGGGCCCGAGCAGTACTTC.

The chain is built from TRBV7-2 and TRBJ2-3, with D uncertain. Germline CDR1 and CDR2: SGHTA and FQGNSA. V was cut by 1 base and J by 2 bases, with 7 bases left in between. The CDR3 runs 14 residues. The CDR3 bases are TGTGCCAGCAGCTTAGACCGCTACACAGATACGCAGTATTTT. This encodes CASSLDRYTDTQYF.

The CDR3 protein is CASSFYSYEQYF. CDR3 in DNA: TGTGCCAGCAGCTTCTACTCCTACGAGCAGTACTTC. The chain employs TRBV11-2 and TRBJ2-7; D unclear. CDR1 is SGHAT, CDR2 FQNNGV, per germline. V lost 3 bases and J lost 0, with 3 bases in between. The CDR3 is 12 amino acids.

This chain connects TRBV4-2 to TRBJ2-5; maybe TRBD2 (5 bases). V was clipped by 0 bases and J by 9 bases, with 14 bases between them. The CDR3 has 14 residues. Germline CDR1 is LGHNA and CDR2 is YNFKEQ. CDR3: CASSQDEGAGAQYF. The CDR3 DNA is TGTGCCAGCAGCCAAGATGAAGGAGCCGGGGCCCAGTACTTC.